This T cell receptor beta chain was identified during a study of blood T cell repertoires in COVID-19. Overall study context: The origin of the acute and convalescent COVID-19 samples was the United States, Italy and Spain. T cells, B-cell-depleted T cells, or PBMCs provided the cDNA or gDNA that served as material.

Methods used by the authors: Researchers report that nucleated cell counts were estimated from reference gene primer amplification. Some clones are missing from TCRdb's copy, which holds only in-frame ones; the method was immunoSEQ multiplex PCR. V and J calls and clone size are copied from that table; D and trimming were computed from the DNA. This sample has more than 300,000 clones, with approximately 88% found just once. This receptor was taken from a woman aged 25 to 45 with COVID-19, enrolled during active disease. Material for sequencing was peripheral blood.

CDR3 nucleotides: TGTGCCAGCAGTTTTGGGTACGGCGAGGTGTATTCACCCCTCCACTTT. Protein product: CASSFGYGEVYSPLHF. The chain recombines TRBV27 with TRBJ1-6; D unclear. V shed 3 bases and J shed 8 bases, with 17 bases lying between them. This CDR3 spans 16 amino acids. Germline V gene data show CDR1 as MNHEY and CDR2 as SMNVEV (reference sequence).